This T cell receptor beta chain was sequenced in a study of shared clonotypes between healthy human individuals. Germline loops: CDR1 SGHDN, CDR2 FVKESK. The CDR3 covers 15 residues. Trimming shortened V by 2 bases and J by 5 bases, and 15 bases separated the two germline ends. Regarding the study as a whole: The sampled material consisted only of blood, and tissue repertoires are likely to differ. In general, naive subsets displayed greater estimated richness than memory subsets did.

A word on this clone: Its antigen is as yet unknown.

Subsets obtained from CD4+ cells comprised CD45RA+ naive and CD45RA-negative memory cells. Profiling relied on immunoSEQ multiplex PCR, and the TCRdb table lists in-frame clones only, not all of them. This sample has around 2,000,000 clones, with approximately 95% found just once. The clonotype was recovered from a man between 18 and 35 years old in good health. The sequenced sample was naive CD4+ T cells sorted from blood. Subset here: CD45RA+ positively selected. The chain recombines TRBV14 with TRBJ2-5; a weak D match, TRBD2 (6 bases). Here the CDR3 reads CASSQLSGAGETQYF. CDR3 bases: TGTGCCAGCAGCCAACTGTCCGGGGCGGGGGAGACCCAGTACTTC.